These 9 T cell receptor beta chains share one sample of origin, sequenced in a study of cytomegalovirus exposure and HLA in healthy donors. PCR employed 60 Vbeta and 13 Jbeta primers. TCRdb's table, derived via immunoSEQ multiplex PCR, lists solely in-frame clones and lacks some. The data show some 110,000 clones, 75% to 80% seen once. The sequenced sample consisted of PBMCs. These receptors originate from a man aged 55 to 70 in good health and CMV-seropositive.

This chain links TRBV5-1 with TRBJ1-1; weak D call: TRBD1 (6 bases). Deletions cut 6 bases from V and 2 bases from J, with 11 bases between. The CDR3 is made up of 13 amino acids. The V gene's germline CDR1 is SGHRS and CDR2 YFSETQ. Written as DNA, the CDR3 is TGCGCCAGCACCCGGACAGACAACACTGAAGCTTTCTTT. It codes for CASTRTDNTEAFF. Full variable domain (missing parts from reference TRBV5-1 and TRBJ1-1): KAGVTQTPRYLIKTRGQQVTLSCSPISGHRSVSWYQQTPGQGLQFLFEYFSETQRNKGNFPGRFSGRQFSNSRSEMNVSTLELGDSALYLCASTRTDNTEAFFGQGTRLTVV.

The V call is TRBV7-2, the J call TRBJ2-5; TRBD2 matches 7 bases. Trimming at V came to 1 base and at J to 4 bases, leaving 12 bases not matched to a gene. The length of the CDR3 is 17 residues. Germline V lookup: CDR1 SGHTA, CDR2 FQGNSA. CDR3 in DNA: TGTGCCAGCAGCTTAGGGCCAGGGACTATAAGTTCAGAGACCCAGTACTTC. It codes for CASSLGPGTISSETQYF.

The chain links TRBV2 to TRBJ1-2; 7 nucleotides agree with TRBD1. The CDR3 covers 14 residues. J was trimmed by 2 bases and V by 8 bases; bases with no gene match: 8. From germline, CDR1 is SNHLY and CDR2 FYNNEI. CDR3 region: CASRTGTLNYGYTF. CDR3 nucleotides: TGTGCCAGCCGGACAGGAACTTTAAACTATGGCTACACCTTC. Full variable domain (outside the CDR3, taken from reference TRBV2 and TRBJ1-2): EPEVTQTPSHQVTQMGQEVILRCVPISNHLYFYWYRQILGQKVEFLVSFYNNEISEKSEIFDDQFSVERPDGSNFTLKIRSTKLEDSAMYFCASRTGTLNYGYTFGSGTRLTVV.

CDR3 residues: CASSVGFGGSYNEQFF. For the CDR3, the DNA is TGTGCCAGCAGCGTAGGCTTCGGGGGCTCCTACAATGAGCAGTTCTTC. The chain uses TRBV9 and TRBJ2-1, with D perhaps TRBD2 (6 bases). Trimming removed 0 bases at V and 0 bases at J, with 10 bases between. This CDR3 is 16 amino acids long. CDR1 is SGDLS and CDR2 is YYNGEE in the germline V gene.

DNA of the CDR3: TGTGCCAGCAGCCGCGGGGTAGCGGGGGGCCTACTCGAGACCCAGTACTTC. It yields the protein CASSRGVAGGLLETQYF. The rearrangement links TRBV9 to TRBJ2-5; 10 nucleotides line up with TRBD2. Germline CDR1 reads SGDLS; CDR2 reads YYNGEE. With 4 bases clipped from V and 5 bases from J, the junction kept 14 bases outside the gene matches. The CDR3 runs 17 residues.

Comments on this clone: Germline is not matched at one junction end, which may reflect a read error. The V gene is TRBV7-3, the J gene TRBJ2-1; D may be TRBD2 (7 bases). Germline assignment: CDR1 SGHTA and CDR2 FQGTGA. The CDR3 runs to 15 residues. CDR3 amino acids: CTSSLMGGARNEQFF. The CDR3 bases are TGTACCAGCAGCTTAATGGGGGGGGCCCGGAATGAGCAGTTCTTC.

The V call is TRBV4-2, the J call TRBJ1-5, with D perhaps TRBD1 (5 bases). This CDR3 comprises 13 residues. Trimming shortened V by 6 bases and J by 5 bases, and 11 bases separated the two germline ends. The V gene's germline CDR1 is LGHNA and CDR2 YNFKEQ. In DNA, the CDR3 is TGTGCCAGCAGTCTGGGGACTTATCAGCCCCAGCATTTT. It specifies CASSLGTYQPQHF.

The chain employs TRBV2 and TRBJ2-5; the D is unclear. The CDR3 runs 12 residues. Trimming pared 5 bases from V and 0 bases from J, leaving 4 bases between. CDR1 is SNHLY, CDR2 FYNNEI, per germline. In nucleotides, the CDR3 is TGTGCCAGCAGTTCGTACCAAGAGACCCAGTACTTC. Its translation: CASSSYQETQYF.

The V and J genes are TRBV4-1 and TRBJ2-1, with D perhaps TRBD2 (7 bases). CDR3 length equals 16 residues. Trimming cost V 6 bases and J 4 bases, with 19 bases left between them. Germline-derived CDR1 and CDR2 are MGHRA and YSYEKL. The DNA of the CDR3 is TGCGCCAGCAGTCACATGGGGGGGCATCCGTACAATGAGCAGTTCTTC. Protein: CASSHMGGHPYNEQFF.